The clone carrying this T cell receptor beta chain has just one count. The germline gives CDR1 SGDLS, CDR2 YYNGEE. The CDR3 runs 16 residues. J lost 3 bases, V lost 1 base, and 9 bases had no gene match. This specimen comes from a study of radiation and T cells in renal cell carcinoma. Time point reported: blood 2 weeks post-SBRT. The treatment is: 15 Gy SBRT to primary tumor, nephrectomy 4 weeks later. Sequenced by immunoSEQ multiplex PCR; TCRdb stores in-frame clones only, minus some. This sample has about 150,000 clones, with roughly 87% found just once. The chain carries TRBV9 and TRBJ2-7, with 8 bases aligning to TRBD1. Sequencing used blood, obtained from a patient whose treatment included radiotherapy and nephrectomy. This clonotype originated in a woman aged 45-59 years with renal cell carcinoma. In nucleotides, the CDR3 is TGTGCCAGCAGCGTACATGGAAGACAGGGGATCTACGAGCAGTACTTC. Translating it yields CASSVHGRQGIYEQYF.